Listed below are T cell receptor beta chains from one sample, sequenced in a study of metastatic and nonmetastatic thyroid tumors. TCRdb called clones again from the PCR reads with MiXCR. The table includes approximately 16,000 clones, about 35% detected once. What was sequenced was tumor tissue. Receptor source: a female donor with papillary thyroid cancer or a benign thyroid nodule (not recorded which). Some clones in this sample may be carry-over from other donors' samples. The CDR3 runs from the conserved cysteine through the conserved F or W. D genes are given only for firm matches. Only some rows state a clone size, as once, few, many or a class for expanded clones.

d_call	j_call	v_call	clone_size	cdr3_nt	cdr3_aa
.	TRBJ2-7	TRBV4-1	few	TGCGCCAGCAGCCAAGTATTCAGTATGTTAGGACTAGGGGGCTACGAGCAGTACTTC	CASSQVFSMLGLGGYEQYF
TRBD1	TRBJ1-6	TRBV5-1	.	TGCGCCAGCAGCTTTCGGGACAGGGATAATTCACCCCTCCACTTT	CASSFRDRDNSPLHF
.	TRBJ1-6	TRBV2	few	TGTGCCAGCACGGCTAGCCATAATTCACCCCTCCACTTT	CASTASHNSPLHF
TRBD2	TRBJ2-3	TRBV15	many	TGTGCCACCAGCAGAGCTAGCGGGGTCACAGATACGCAGTATTTT	CATSRASGVTDTQYF
TRBD2	TRBJ2-7	TRBV20-1	.	TGCAGTGCTAGACACGCGGGAGGGAACGAGCAGTACTTC	CSARHAGGNEQYF
.	TRBJ2-1	TRBV4-2	many	TGTGCCAGCAGCCAAGAATACGGGACCCCTGGTGATGAGCAGTTCTTC	CASSQEYGTPGDEQFF
.	TRBJ2-3	TRBV18	many	TGTGCCAGCTCACGCACCAACACAGATACGCAGTATTTT	CASSRTNTDTQYF
.	TRBJ2-6	TRBV11-2	.	TGTGCCAAAGAACCCATGACAGCCCACACTGGGGCCAACGTCCTGACTTTC	CAKEPMTAHTGANVLTF
.	TRBJ2-7	TRBV5-6	many	TGTGCCAGCAGCCTGACGGGGAGTCTGTACGAGCAGTACTTC	CASSLTGSLYEQYF
.	TRBJ1-2	TRBV28	.	TGTGCCAGCAGCCCAGTCTTGGGAGACTATGGCTACACCTTC	CASSPVLGDYGYTF
TRBD1	TRBJ1-1	TRBV6-1	medium-sized	TGTGCCAGCAGTGTTACAGGGGGCACTGAAGCTTTCTTT	CASSVTGGTEAFF
TRBD1	TRBJ1-5	TRBV7-9	medium-sized	TGTGCCAGCAGCTTTGGGGACAGGGCAGTTCGTAGCAATCAGCCCCAGCATTTT	CASSFGDRAVRSNQPQHF
TRBD2	TRBJ2-7	TRBV7-8	.	TGTGCCAGCAGCTCACTAGCGGGGGGATCGTACGAGCAGTACTTC	CASSSLAGGSYEQYF